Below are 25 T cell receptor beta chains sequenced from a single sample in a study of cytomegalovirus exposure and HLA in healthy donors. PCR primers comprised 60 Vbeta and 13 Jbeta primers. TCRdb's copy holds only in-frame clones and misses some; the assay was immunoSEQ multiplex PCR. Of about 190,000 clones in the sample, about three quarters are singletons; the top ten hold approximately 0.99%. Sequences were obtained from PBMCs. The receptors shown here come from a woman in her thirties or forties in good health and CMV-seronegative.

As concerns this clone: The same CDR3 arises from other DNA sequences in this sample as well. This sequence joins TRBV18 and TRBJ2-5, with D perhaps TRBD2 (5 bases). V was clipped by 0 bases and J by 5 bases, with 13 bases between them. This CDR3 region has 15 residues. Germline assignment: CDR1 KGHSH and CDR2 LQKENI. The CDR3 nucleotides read TGTGCCAGCTCACCACCGTCGGGTGGGGAGGAGACCCAGTACTTC. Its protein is CASSPPSGGEETQYF.

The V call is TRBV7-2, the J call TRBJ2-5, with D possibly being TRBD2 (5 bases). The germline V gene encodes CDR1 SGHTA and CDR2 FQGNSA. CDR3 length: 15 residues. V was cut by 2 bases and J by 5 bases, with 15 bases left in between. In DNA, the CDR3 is TGTGCCAGCAGCTTAAATGGCGGGCCCCGGGAGACCCAGTACTTC. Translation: CASSLNGGPRETQYF.

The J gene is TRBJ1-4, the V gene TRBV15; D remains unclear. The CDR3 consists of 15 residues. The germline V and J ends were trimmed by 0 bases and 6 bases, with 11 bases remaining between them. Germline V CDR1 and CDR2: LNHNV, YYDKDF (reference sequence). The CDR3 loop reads CATSRDPERDEKLFF. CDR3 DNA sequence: TGTGCCACCAGCAGAGACCCCGAGAGGGATGAAAAACTGTTTTTT.

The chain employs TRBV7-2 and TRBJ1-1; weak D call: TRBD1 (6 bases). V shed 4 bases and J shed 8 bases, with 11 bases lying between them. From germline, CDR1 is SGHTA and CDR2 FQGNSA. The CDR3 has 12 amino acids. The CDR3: CASSSTGPEAFF. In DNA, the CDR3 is TGTGCCAGCAGCTCCACAGGGCCCGAAGCTTTCTTT.

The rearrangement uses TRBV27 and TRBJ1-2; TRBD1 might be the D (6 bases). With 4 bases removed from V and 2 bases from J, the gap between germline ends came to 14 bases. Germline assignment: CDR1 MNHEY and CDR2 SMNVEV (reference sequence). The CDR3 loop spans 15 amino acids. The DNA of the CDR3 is TGTGCCAGCAGTTACCAGGGGCCTGGCAACTATGGCTACACCTTC. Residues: CASSYQGPGNYGYTF.

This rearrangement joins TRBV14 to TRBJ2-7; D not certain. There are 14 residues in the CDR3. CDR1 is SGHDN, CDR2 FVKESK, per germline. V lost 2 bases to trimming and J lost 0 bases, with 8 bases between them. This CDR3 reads CASSQLESSYEQYF. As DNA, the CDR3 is TGTGCCAGCAGCCAATTAGAGAGCTCCTACGAGCAGTACTTC.

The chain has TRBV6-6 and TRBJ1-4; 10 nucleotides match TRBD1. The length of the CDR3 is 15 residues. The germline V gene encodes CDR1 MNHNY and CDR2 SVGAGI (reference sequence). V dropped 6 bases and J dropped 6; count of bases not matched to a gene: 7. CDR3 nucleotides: TGTGCCAGCAGAAGACAGGGGGCGAAAGATGAAAAACTGTTTTTT. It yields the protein CASRRQGAKDEKLFF.

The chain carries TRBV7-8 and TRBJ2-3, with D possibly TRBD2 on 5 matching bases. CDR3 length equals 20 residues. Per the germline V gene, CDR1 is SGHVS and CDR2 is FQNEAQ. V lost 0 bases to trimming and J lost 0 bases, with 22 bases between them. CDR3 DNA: TGTGCCAGCAGCTTAGCGAGGATATTGGGGTCAACGGGGAGCACAGATACGCAGTATTTT. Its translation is CASSLARILGSTGSTDTQYF.

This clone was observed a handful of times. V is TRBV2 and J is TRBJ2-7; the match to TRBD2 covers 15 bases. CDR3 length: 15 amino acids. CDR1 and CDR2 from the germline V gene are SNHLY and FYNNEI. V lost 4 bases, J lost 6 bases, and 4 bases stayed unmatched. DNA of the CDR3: TGTGCCAGCAGTGCTATGGGACTAGCGGGAGGCGAGCAGTACTTC. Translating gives CASSAMGLAGGEQYF.

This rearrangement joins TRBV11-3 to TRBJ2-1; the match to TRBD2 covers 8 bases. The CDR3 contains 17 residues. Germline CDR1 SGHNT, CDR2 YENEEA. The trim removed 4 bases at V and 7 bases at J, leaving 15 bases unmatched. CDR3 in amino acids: CASSWEGTGTSLNEQFF. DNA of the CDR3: TGTGCCAGCAGCTGGGAAGGAACCGGGACTAGTCTTAATGAGCAGTTCTTC. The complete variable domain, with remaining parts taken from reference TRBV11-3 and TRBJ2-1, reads EAGVVQSPRYKIIEKKQPVAFWCNPISGHNTLYWYLQNLGQGPELLIRYENEEAVDDSQLPKDRFSAERLKGVDSTLKIQPAELGDSAVYLCASSWEGTGTSLNEQFFGPGTRLTVL.

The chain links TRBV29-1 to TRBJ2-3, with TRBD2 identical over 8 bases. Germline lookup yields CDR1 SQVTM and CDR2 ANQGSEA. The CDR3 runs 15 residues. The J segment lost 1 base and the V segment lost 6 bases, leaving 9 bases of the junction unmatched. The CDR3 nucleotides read TGCAGCGTCTCCCTAGCGGGCCTACGCACAGATACGCAGTATTTT. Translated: CSVSLAGLRTDTQYF.

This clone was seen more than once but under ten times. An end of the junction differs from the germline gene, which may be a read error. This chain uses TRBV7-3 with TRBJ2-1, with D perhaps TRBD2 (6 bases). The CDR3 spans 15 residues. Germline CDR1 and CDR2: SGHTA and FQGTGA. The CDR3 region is CASSLSGFSYNEQFF. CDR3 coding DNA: TGTGCCAGCAGTTTAAGCGGGTTTTCCTACAATGAGCAGTTCTTC.

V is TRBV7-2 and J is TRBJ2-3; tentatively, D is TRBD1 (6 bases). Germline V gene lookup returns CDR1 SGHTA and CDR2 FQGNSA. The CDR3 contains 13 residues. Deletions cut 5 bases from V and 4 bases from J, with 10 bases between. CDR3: CASSLQGADTQYF. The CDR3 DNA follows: TGTGCCAGCAGCCTACAGGGCGCAGATACGCAGTATTTT. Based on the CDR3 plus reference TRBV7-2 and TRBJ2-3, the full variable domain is GAGVSQSPSNKVTEKGKDVELRCDPISGHTALYWYRQSLGQGLEFLIYFQGNSAPDKSGLPSDRFSAERTGGSVSTLTIQRTQQEDSAVYLCASSLQGADTQYFGPGTRLTVL.

CDR3 coding DNA: TGTGCCAGCAGCCCAAAGGGACAGACGGAGGTGGGCAATCAGCCCCAGCATTTT. As protein: CASSPKGQTEVGNQPQHF. The chain joins TRBV7-2 to TRBJ1-5; 7 bases line up with TRBD1. Germline lookup yields CDR1 SGHTA and CDR2 FQGNSA. CDR3 length: 18 amino acids. V lost 5 bases and J lost 2; bases outside the gene matches: 15.

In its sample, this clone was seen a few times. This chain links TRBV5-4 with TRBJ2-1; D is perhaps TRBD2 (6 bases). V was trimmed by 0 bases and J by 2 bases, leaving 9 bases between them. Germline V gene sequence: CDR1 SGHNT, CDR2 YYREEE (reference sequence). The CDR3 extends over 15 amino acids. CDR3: CASSLGSGTYNEQFF. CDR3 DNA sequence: TGTGCCAGCAGCTTGGGTAGCGGAACCTACAATGAGCAGTTCTTC.

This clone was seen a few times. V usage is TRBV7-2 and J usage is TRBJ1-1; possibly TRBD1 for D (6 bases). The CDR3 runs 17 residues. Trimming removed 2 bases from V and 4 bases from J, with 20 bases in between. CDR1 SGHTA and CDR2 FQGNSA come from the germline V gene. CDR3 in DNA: TGTGCCAGCAGCTTACTGGACCCAGGGGCCGCGGGCACTGAAGCTTTCTTT. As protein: CASSLLDPGAAGTEAFF.

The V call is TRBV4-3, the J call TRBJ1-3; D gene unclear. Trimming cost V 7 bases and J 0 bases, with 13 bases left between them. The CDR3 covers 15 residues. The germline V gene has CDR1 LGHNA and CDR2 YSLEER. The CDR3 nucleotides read TGCGCCAGCAAAGACTTCGAGAGCTCTGGAAACACCATATATTTT. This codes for CASKDFESSGNTIYF.

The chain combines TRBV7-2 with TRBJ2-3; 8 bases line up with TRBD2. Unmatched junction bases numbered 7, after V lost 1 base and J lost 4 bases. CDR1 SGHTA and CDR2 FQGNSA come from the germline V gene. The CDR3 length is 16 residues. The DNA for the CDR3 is TGTGCCAGCAGCTTAGGTGGCCTAGCGGGCGCAGATACGCAGTATTTT. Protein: CASSLGGLAGADTQYF.

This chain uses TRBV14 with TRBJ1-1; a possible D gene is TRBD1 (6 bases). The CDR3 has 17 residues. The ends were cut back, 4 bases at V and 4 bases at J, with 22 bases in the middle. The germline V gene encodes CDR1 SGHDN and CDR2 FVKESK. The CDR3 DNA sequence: TGTGCCAGCAGCCGGTCAGGTGCGGGGGCTGGGGGCACTGAAGCTTTCTTT. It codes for CASSRSGAGAGGTEAFF.

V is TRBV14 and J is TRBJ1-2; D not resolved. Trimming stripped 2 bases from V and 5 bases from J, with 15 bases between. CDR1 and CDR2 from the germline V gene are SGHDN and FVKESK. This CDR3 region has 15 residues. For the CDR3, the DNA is TGTGCCAGCAGCCAAATCGCCGGAGCCCCTTATGGCTACACCTTC. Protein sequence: CASSQIAGAPYGYTF.

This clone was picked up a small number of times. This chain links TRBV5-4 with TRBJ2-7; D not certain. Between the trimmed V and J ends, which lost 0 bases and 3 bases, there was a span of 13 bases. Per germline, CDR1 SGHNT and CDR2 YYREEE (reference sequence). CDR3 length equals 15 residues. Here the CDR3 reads CASSLGGSSNYEQYF. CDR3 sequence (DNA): TGTGCCAGCAGCTTGGGTGGCAGTTCAAACTACGAGCAGTACTTC.

This chain's CDR3 is CASSLASGSYNEQFF. As DNA, the CDR3 is TGCGCCAGCAGCTTGGCGTCGGGTTCCTACAATGAGCAGTTCTTC. The chain joins TRBV5-1 to TRBJ2-1; D is undetermined. Trimming took off 0 bases at V and 1 base at J, with 8 bases between the two ends. There are 15 residues in the CDR3. Germline V gene data show CDR1 as SGHRS and CDR2 as YFSETQ.

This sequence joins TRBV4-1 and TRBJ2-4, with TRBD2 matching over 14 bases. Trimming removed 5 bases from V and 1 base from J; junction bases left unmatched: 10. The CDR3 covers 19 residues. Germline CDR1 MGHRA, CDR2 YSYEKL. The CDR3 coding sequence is TGCGCCAGCAGCGCGGCCCCGGGACTAGCGGGAGATGCCAAAAACATTCAGTACTTC. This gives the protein CASSAAPGLAGDAKNIQYF.

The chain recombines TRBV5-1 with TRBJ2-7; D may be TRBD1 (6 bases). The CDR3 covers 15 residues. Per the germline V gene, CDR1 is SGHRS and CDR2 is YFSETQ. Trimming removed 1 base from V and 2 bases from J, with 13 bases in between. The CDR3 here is CASSLLPGVAYEQYF. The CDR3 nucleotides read TGCGCCAGCAGCTTGCTTCCAGGGGTGGCCTACGAGCAGTACTTC.

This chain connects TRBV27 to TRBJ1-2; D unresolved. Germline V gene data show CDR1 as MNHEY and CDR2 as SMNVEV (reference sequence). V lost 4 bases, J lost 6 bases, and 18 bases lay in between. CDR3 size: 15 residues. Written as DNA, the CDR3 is TGTGCCAGCAGTTACCCCCCCTGGGGAGAGAATGGCTACACCTTC. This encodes CASSYPPWGENGYTF.